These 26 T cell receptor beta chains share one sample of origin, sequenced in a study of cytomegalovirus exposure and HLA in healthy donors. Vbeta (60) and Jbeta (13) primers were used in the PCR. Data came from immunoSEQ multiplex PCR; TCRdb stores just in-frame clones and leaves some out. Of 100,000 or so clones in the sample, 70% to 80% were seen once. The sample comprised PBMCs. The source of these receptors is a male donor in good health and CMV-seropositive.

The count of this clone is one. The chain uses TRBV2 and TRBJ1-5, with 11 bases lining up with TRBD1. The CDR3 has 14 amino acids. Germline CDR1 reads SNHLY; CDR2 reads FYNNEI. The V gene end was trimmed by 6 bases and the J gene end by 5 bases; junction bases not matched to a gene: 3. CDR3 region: CASRDRGLDQPQHF. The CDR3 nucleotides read TGTGCCAGCAGGGACAGGGGGCTAGATCAGCCCCAGCATTTT.

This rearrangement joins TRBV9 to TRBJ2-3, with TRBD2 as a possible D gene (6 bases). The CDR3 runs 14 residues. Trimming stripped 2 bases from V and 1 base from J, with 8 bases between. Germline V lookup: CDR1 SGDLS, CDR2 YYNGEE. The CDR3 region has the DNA TGTGCCAGCAGCGTTTCTAGCGGCACAGATACGCAGTATTTT. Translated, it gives CASSVSSGTDTQYF.

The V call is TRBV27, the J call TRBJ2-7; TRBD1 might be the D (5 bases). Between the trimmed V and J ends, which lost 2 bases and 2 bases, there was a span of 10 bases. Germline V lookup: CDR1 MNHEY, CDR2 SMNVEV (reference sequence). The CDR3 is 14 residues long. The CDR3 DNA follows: TGTGCCAGCAGTTTAAGGGGCAGACCCTACGAGCAGTACTTC. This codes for CASSLRGRPYEQYF.

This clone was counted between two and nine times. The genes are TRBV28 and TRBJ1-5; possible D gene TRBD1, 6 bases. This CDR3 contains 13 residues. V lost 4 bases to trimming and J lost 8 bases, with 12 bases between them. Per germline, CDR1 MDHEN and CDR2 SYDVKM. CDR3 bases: TGTGCCAGCAGTTCCCCCCACAGGGAGCCCCAGCATTTT. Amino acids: CASSSPHREPQHF. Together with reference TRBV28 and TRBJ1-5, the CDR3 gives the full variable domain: DVKVTQSSRYLVKRTGEKVFLECVQDMDHENMFWYRQDPGLGLRLIYFSYDVKMKEKGDIPEGYSVSREKKERFSLILESASTNQTSMYLCASSSPHREPQHFGDGTRLSIL.

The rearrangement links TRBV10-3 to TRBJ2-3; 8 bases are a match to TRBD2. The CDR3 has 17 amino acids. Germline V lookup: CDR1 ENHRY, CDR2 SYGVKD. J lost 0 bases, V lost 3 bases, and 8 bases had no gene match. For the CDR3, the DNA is TGTGCCATCAGTGAACGCCGCAGCGGGAGTAGCACAGATACGCAGTATTTT. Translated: CAISERRSGSSTDTQYF.

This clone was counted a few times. CDR3 region: CASSYSGLVTGELFF. CDR3 sequence (DNA): TGTGCCAGCAGTTATAGCGGCCTAGTCACCGGGGAGCTGTTTTTT. The chain couples TRBV6-5 to TRBJ2-2, with TRBD2 as a possible D gene (6 bases). Germline V CDR1 and CDR2: MNHEY, SVGAGI. The CDR3 is 15 amino acids. Trimming shortened V by 3 bases and J by 4 bases, and 12 bases separated the two germline ends.

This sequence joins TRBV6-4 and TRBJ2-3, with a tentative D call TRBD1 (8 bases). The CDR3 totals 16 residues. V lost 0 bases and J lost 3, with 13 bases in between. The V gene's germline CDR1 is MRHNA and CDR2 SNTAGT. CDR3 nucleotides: TGTGCCAGCAGTGACTCCGACAGGGGAGGGACAGATACGCAGTATTTT. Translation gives CASSDSDRGGTDTQYF.

The CDR3 is CSVEVGGLNTGELFF. For the CDR3, the DNA is TGCAGCGTTGAAGTTGGTGGACTAAACACCGGGGAGCTGTTTTTT. This chain uses TRBV29-1 with TRBJ2-2; D is possibly TRBD2 (6 bases). V was cut by 1 base and J by 2 bases, with 11 bases left in between. The CDR3 runs 15 residues. Germline V gene lookup returns CDR1 SQVTM and CDR2 ANQGSEA.

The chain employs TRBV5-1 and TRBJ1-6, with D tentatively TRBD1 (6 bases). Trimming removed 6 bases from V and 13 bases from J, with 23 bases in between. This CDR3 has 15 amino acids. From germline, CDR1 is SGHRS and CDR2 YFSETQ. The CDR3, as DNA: TGCGCCAGCAACCCGGGGACAAGATATCAGGGTCCCCTCCACTTT. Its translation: CASNPGTRYQGPLHF. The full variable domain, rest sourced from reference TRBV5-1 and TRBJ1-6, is KAGVTQTPRYLIKTRGQQVTLSCSPISGHRSVSWYQQTPGQGLQFLFEYFSETQRNKGNFPGRFSGRQFSNSRSEMNVSTLELGDSALYLCASNPGTRYQGPLHFGNGTRLTVT.

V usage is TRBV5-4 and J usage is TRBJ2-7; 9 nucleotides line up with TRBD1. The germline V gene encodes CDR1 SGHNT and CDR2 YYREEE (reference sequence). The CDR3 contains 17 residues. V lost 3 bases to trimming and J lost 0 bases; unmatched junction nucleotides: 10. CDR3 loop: CASSSGTGRVSSYEQYF. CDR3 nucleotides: TGTGCCAGCAGCTCCGGGACAGGGAGGGTTAGCTCCTACGAGCAGTACTTC.

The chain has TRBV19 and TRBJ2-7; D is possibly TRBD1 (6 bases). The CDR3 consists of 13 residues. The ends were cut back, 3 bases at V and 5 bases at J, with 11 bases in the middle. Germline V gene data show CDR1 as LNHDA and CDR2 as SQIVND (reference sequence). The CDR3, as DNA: TGTGCCAGTAGTATTCCGGGACACCACGAGCAGTACTTC. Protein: CASSIPGHHEQYF.

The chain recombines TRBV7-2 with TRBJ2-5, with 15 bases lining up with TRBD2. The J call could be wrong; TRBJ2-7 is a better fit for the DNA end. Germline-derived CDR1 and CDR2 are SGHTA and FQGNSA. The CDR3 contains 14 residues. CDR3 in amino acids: CASSWGLAGGEQYF. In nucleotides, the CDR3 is TGTGCCAGCAGCTGGGGACTAGCGGGAGGCGAGCAGTACTTC.

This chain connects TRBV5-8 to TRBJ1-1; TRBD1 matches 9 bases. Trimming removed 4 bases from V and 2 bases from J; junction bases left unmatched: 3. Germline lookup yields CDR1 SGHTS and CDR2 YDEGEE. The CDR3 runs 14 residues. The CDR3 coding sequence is TGTGCCAGCAGCAAGGACAGGGGTAACACTGAAGCTTTCTTT. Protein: CASSKDRGNTEAFF.

This chain's CDR3 is CASSLTSGDTGELFF. CDR3 nucleotide sequence: TGTGCCAGCAGCTTGACTAGCGGCGACACCGGGGAGCTGTTTTTT. The V call is TRBV9, the J call TRBJ2-2; 9 bases align to TRBD2. CDR3 length equals 15 residues. Trimming took 4 bases from V and 3 from J; bases not matched to a gene: 4. Germline V CDR1 and CDR2: SGDLS, YYNGEE.

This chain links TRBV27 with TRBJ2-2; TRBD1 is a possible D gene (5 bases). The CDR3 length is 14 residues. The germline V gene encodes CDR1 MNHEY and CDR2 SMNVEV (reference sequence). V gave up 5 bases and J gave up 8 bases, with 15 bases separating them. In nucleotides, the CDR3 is TGTGCCAGCAGTCTCACTACAGGAGTGGGGGAGCTGTTTTTT. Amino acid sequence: CASSLTTGVGELFF.

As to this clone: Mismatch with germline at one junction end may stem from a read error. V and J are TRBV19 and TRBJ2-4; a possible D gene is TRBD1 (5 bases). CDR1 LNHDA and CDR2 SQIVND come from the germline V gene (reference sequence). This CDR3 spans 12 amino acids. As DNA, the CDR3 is TGTGCCAGTAGCGACAGCCCAAACAGTCAGTACTTC. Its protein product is CASSDSPNSQYF. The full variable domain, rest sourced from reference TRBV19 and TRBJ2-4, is DGGITQSPKYLFRKEGQNVTLSCEQNLNHDAMYWYRQDPGQGLRLIYYSQIVNDFQKGDIAEGYSVSREKKESFPLTVTSAQKNPTAFYLCASSDSPNSQYFGAGTRLSVL.

In nucleotides, the CDR3 is TGTGCCAGCAGCGCCGAGACTAGCGGGAGCTACGAGCAGTACTTC. Amino acids: CASSAETSGSYEQYF. The chain is built from TRBV9 and TRBJ2-7; 12 bases are shared with TRBD2. V lost 3 bases, J lost 3 bases, and 4 bases stayed unmatched. Germline CDR1 reads SGDLS; CDR2 reads YYNGEE. This CDR3 is 15 amino acids long.

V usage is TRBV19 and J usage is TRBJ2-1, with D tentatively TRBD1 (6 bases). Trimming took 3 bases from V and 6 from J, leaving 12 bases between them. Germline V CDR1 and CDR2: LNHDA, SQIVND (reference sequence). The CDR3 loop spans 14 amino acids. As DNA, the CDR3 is TGTGCCAGTAGTATCCAGGGGAATATCAATGAGCAGTTCTTC. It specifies CASSIQGNINEQFF.

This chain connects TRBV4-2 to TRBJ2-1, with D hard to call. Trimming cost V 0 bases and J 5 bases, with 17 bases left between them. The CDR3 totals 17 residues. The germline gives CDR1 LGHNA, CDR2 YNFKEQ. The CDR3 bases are TGTGCCAGCAGCCAAGATGGCCGGGTAGGATGGGACAATGAGCAGTTCTTC. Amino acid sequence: CASSQDGRVGWDNEQFF.

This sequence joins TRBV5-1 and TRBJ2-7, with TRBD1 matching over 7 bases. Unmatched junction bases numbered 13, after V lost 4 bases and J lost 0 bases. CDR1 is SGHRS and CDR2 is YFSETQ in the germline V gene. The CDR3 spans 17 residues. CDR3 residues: CASSPDRFSRISYEQYF. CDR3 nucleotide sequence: TGCGCCAGCAGCCCGGACAGGTTTTCCCGAATCTCCTACGAGCAGTACTTC.

The CDR3 protein is CASSLRGHPYEQYF. CDR3 in DNA: TGTGCCAGCAGTTTACGCGGGCATCCCTACGAGCAGTACTTC. The chain combines TRBV28 with TRBJ2-7, with a weak D call TRBD2 (5 bases). Germline CDR1 MDHEN, CDR2 SYDVKM. V lost 2 bases, J lost 2 bases, and 10 bases lay in between. The CDR3 runs 14 residues.

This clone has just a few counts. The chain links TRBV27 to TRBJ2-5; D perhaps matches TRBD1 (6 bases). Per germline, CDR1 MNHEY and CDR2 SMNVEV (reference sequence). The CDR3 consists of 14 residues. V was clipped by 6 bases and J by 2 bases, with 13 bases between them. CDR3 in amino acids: CASRGLTGQETQYF. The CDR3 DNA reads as TGTGCCAGCAGGGGGTTGACAGGACAAGAGACCCAGTACTTC.

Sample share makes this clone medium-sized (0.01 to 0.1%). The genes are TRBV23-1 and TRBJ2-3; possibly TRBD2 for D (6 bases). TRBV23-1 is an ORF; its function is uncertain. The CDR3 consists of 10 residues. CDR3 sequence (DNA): TGCGCATCGGGGGAGGATACGCAGTATTTT. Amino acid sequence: CASGEDTQYF.

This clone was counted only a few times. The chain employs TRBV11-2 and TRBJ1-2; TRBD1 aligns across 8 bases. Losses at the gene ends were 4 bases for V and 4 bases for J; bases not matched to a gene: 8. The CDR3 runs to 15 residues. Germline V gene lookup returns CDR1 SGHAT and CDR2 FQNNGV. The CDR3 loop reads CASSSLRDRIYGYTF. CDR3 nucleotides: TGTGCCAGCAGCTCACTCCGGGACAGGATCTATGGCTACACCTTC. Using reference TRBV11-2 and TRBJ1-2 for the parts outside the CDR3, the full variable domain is EAGVAQSPRYKIIEKRQSVAFWCNPISGHATLYWYQQILGQGPKLLIQFQNNGVVDDSQLPKDRFSAERLKGVDSTLKIQPAKLEDSAVYLCASSSLRDRIYGYTFGSGTRLTVV.

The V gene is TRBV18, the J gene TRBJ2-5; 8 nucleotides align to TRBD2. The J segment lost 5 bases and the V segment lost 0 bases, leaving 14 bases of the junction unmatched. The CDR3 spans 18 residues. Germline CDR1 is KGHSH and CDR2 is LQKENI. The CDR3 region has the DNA TGTGCCAGCTCACCACCTATTTTCGAGCGGGAGAGACGGGAGACCCAGTACTTC. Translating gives CASSPPIFERERRETQYF.

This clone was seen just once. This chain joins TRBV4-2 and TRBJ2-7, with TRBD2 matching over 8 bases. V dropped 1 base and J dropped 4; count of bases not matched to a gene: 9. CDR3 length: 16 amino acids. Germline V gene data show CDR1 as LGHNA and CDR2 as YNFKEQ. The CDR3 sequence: CASSQGSPGGEYEQYF. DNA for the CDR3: TGTGCCAGCAGCCAAGGTTCACCGGGAGGGGAATACGAGCAGTACTTC.